This TCR beta chain derives from a study of T cells expressing NK-cell markers. No DNA is given; TCRdb re-called the 5' RACE reads and lists each CDR3 protein once. This table holds over 350,000 distinct CDR3 sequences. The CDR3 is 12 amino acids. Germline CDR1 and CDR2: SGHRS and YFSETQ. V is TRBV5-1 and J is TRBJ1-1; no DNA is available, so the TRBD1 call from TCRdb remains unchecked. Sequencing was carried out using blood T cells: a sorted CD56 or NKG2C T cell subset, CD4+ or CD8+ T cells, or bulk PBMC T cells (not recorded which). The sequence was collected from a woman aged 50 to 60 in good health. CDR3 sequence reads: CASSSGTTEAFF.